This T cell receptor beta chain came from a study of T cell responses to AZD1222 COVID-19 vaccine. Whole-study results and caveats: Baseline antibody screening turned up just a handful of seropositive AZD1222 recipients. Donors skewed white British and female; clonal diversity was possibly underestimated. The reported proportion of spike-specific TCRs targeting unmutated variant regions was nearly half.

Notes on this clone: Its specificity is not known.

CDR3 length: 15 residues. Germline CDR1 and CDR2: SNHLY and FYNNEI. Trimming removed 10 bases from V and 3 bases from J, with 18 bases in between. This table comes from immunoSEQ multiplex PCR, and its TCRdb copy is limited to in-frame clones, with some not included. The sample has fewer than 100,000 clones, around nine tenths seen once. The rearrangement joins TRBV2 to TRBJ1-4; possible D gene TRBD1, 5 bases. The receptor's source is an adult who received the AZD1222 COVID-19 vaccine. The material sequenced was peripheral blood, taken 28 days after the second AZD1222 dose. This CDR3 reads CATRGLPMANEKLFF. The CDR3 bases are TGTGCCACCCGGGGCCTTCCGATGGCTAATGAAAAACTGTTTTTT.